This T cell receptor (beta chain) was sequenced in a study of blood T cells in healthy people across ages. The authors isolated at least 7 million PBMCs per sample. Alongside a J-beta primer mix, a sample-barcoded 5' primer served in a second PCR lasting about 7 to 11 cycles. TCRdb re-derived calls from the 5' RACE reads in MiXCR, one entry per CDR3 protein. Found here are over a million distinct CDR3 sequences, around 59% of them singletons; the top ten hold approximately 7%. The CDR3 extends over 13 amino acids. The germline CDR1 and CDR2 sequences are MDHEN and SYDVKM. Comment on this clonotype: Germline and junction disagree at one end, which may indicate a read error.

The chain couples TRBV28 to TRBJ2-3; D is perhaps TRBD2 (6 bases). Material for sequencing was blood. This clonotype was sampled from a man in his late teens or twenties in good health. The CDR3 loop reads CASSLGVAEGQYF. CDR3 nucleotide sequence: TGTGCCAGCAGTTTAGGGGTGGCGGAGGGGCAGTACTTT.